This TCR beta chain was identified in a study of T cell repertoires in aging, cancer and after chemotherapy. Study at large: Donor ages fell into six groups from 30 or younger up to 70 or older. The full dataset contained several million TCR reads. Healthy donor repertoires were recorded over several months to years and showed clear clonal overlap. General study points: Loss of evenness, beyond lost richness, contributed to age-related TCR diversity decline in cancer patients.

Peripheral blood genomic DNA, not sorted cells or RNA, was the template. Rearranged V-D-J TRB sequences were amplified with a mixed TRB-A/B primer pool. In TCRdb, the multiplex PCR reads were re-called with MiXCR into one record per CDR3 protein. The table includes around 10,000 distinct CDR3 sequences, roughly 40% detected once. This CDR3 is 13 amino acids long. V was clipped by 7 bases and J by 4 bases, with 16 bases between them. Looked up from germline, CDR1 is SQVTM and CDR2 is ANQGSEA. Regarding this clonotype: Its specificity is unknown.

The sample taken for sequencing was blood. The TCR comes from a human donor in good health. The chain has TRBV29-1 and TRBJ1-1; tentatively, D is TRBD1 (6 bases). CDR3 coding DNA: TGCAGCGCCGAGGGGGGCGGAGGCACTGAAGCTTTCTTT. Protein: CSAEGGGGTEAFF. Complete variable domain (other parts from reference TRBV29-1 and TRBJ1-1): SAVISQKPSRDICQRGTSLTIQCQVDSQVTMMFWYRQQPGQSLTLIATANQGSEATYESGFVIDKFPISRPNLTFSTLTVSNMSPEDSSIYLCSAEGGGGTEAFFGQGTRLTVV.